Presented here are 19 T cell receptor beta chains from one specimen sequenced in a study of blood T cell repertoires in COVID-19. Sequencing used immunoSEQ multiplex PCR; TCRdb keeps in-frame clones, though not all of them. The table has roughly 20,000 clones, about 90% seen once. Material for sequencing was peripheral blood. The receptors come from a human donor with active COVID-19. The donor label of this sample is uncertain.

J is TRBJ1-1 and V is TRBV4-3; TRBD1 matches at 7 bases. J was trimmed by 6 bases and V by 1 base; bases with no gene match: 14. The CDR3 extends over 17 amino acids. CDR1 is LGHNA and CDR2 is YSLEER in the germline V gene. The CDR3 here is CASSQGQGDPGVPEAFF. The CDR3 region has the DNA TGCGCCAGCAGCCAAGGACAGGGAGATCCGGGGGTACCTGAAGCTTTCTTT.

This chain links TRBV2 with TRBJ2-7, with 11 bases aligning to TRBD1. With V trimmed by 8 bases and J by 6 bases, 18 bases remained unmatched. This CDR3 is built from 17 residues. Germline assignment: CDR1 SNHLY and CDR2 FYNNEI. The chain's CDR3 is CASYITLGQGASSEQYF. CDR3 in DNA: TGTGCCAGCTACATTACCCTTGGACAGGGGGCGTCGAGCGAGCAGTACTTC.

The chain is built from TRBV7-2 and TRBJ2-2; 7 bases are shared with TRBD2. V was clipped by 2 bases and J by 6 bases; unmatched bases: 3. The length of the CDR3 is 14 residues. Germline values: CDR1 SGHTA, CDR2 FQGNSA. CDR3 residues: CASSLQSGAGELFF. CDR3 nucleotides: TGTGCCAGCAGCTTACAAAGCGGGGCCGGGGAGCTGTTTTTT. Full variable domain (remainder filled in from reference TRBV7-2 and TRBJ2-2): GAGVSQSPSNKVTEKGKDVELRCDPISGHTALYWYRQSLGQGLEFLIYFQGNSAPDKSGLPSDRFSAERTGGSVSTLTIQRTQQEDSAVYLCASSLQSGAGELFFGEGSRLTVL.

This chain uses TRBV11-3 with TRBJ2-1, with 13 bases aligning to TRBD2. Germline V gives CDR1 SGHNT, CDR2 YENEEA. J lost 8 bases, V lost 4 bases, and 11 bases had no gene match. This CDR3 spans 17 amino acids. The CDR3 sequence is CASSSGLAGVQFDEQFF. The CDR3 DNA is TGTGCCAGCAGCTCAGGACTAGCGGGAGTTCAGTTCGATGAGCAGTTCTTC. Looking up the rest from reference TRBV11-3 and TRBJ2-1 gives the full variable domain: EAGVVQSPRYKIIEKKQPVAFWCNPISGHNTLYWYLQNLGQGPELLIRYENEEAVDDSQLPKDRFSAERLKGVDSTLKIQPAELGDSAVYLCASSSGLAGVQFDEQFFGPGTRLTVL.

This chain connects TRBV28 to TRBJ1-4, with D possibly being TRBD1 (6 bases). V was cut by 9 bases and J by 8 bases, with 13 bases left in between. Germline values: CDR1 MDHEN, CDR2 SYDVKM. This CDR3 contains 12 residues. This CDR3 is CARTGRGEKLFF. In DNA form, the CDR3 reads TGTGCCAGAACAGGGCGGGGGGAAAAACTGTTTTTT. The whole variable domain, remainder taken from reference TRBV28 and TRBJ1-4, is DVKVTQSSRYLVKRTGEKVFLECVQDMDHENMFWYRQDPGLGLRLIYFSYDVKMKEKGDIPEGYSVSREKKERFSLILESASTNQTSMYLCARTGRGEKLFFGSGTQLSVL.

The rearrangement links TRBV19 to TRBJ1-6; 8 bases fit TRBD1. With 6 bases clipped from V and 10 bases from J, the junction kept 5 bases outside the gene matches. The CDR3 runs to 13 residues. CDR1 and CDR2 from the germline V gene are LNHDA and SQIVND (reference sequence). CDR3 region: CASSNRGESPLHF. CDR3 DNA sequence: TGTGCCAGTAGCAACAGGGGGGAATCACCCCTCCACTTT.

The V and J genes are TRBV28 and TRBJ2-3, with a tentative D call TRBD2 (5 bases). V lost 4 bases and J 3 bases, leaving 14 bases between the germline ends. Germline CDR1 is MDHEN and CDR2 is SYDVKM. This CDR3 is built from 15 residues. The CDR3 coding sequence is TGTGCCAGCAGTTCGGGTTTTTCGGGGACAGATACGCAGTATTTT. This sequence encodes CASSSGFSGTDTQYF.

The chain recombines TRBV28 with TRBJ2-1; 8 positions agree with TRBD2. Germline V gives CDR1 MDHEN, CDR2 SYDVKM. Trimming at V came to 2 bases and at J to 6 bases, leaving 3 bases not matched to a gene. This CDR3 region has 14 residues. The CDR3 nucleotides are TGTGCCAGCAGTTTAGCAAGCGGGAGCAATGAGCAGTTCTTC. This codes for CASSLASGSNEQFF.

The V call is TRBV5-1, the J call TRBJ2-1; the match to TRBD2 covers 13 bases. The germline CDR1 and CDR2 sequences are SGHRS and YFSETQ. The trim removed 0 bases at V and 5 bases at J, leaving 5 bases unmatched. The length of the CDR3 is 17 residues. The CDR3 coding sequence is TGCGCCAGCAGCTTGGGCGGACTAGCGGGAGTCCACAATGAGCAGTTCTTC. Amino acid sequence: CASSLGGLAGVHNEQFF.

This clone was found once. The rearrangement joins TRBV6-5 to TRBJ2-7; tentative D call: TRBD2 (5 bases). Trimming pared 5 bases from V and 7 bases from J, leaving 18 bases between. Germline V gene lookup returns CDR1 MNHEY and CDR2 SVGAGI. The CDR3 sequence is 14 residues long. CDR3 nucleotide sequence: TGTGCCAGCAGTATGGACGGACTTGTAGGTGAGCAGTACTTC. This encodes CASSMDGLVGEQYF.

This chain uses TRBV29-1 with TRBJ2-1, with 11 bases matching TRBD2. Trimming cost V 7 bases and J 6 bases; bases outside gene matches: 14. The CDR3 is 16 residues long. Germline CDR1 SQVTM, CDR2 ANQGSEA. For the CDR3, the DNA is TGCAGCGCCTACCCCAAAACTAGCGGGAGAAGCAATGAGCAGTTCTTC. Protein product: CSAYPKTSGRSNEQFF.

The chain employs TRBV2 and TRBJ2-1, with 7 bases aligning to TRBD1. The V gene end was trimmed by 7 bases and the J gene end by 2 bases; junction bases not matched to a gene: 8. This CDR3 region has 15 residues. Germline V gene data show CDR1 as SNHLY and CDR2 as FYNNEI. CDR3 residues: CASNLLGQAYNEQFF. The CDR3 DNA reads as TGTGCCAGCAACTTGCTCGGACAGGCCTACAATGAGCAGTTCTTC.

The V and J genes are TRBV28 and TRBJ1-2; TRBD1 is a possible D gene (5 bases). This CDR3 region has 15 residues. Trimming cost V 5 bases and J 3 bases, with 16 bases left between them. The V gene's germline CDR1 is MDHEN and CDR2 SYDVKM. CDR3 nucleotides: TGTGCCAGCAGTACACGCAGGGTCTATGACTATGGCTACACCTTC. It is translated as CASSTRRVYDYGYTF.

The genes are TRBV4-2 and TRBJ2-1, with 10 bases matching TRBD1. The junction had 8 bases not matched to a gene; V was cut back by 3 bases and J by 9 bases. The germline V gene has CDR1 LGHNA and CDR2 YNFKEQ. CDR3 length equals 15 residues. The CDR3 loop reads CASSHGQGVNSEQFF. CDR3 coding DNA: TGTGCCAGCAGCCATGGACAGGGGGTCAATAGTGAGCAGTTCTTC.

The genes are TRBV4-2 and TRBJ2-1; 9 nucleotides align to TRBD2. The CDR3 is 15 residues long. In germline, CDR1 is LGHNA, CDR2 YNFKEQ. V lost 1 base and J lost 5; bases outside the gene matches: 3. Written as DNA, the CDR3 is TGTGCCAGCAGCCAAGCTAGCGGGGTAAACAATGAGCAGTTCTTC. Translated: CASSQASGVNNEQFF.

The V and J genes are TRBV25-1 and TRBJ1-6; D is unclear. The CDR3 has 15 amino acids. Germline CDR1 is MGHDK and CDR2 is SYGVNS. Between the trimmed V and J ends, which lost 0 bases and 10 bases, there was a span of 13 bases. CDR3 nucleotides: TGTGCCAGCAGTGAATATGCCGGTCCCTCATCACCCCTCCACTTT. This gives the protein CASSEYAGPSSPLHF.

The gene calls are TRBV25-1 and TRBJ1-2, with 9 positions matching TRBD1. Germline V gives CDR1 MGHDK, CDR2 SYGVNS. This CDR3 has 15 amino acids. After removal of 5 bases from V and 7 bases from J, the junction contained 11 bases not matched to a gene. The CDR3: CASSLGQGLYGGYTF. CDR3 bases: TGTGCCAGCAGTCTGGGACAGGGATTATACGGTGGCTACACCTTC.

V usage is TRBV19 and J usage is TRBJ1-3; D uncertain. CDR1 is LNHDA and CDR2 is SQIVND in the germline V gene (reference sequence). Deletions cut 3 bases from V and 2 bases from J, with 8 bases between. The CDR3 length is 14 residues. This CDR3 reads CASSIRPTGNTIYF. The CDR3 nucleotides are TGTGCCAGTAGTATCAGGCCGACTGGAAACACCATATATTTT.

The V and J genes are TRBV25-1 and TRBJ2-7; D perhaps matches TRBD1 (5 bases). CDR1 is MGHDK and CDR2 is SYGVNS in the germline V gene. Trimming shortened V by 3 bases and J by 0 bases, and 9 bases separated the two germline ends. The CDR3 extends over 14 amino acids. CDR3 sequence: CASSERTSSYEQYF. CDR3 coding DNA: TGTGCCAGCAGTGAGAGGACAAGCTCCTACGAGCAGTACTTC.